The next 8 T cell receptor beta chains were all read from a single sample in a study of T cells in Graves' hyperthyroidism and ophthalmopathy. RNA transcripts yielded amplified TCR beta CDR3 regions. The study used the HTBI primer set for a first-round RT-PCR of the TCR CDR3. TCRdb called the multiplex PCR reads again in MiXCR, with one record for every CDR3 protein. Among some 460,000 distinct CDR3 sequences listed, approximately 14% were seen once. The specimen sequenced was blood. The receptors shown here come from a woman under 30 with Graves' hyperthyroidism.

The rearrangement links TRBV7-3 to TRBJ2-6, with TRBD2 matching 8 bases. Per germline, CDR1 SGHTA and CDR2 FQGTGA. The length of the CDR3 is 15 residues. The CDR3 DNA sequence: TGTGCTAGCGGGGCAGGGTCTTGGGGGGCCAACGTCCTGACTTTC. This sequence encodes CASGAGSWGANVLTF.

This clonotype came up many times. The gene calls are TRBV4-1 and TRBJ1-5, with D unclear. Germline assignment: CDR1 MGHRA and CDR2 YSYEKL. This CDR3 spans 15 amino acids. V lost 0 bases to trimming and J lost 7 bases, with 13 bases between them. CDR3 amino acids: CASSQDPSAGQPQHF. The DNA of the CDR3 is TGCGCCAGCAGCCAAGATCCAAGTGCTGGGCAGCCCCAGCATTTT.

This clonotype was recorded many times. The chain uses TRBV24-1 and TRBJ2-7; possibly TRBD1 or TRBD2 for D (5 bases each). Between the trimmed V and J ends, which lost 5 bases and 2 bases, there was a span of 12 bases. CDR1 KGHDR and CDR2 SFDVKD come from the germline V gene. The CDR3 length is 14 residues. The CDR3 spells CATSAGTATYEQYF. CDR3 coding DNA: TGTGCCACCAGTGCCGGGACGGCCACCTACGAGCAGTACTTC.

This clonotype was counted a few times. The chain is built from TRBV19 and TRBJ2-7, with D perhaps TRBD1 or TRBD2 (5 bases each). Germline V gives CDR1 LNHDA, CDR2 SQIVND (reference sequence). This CDR3 has 13 residues. The CDR3 reads CASARTREYEQYF. CDR3 DNA sequence: TGTGCTAGTGCACGGACAAGGGAGTACGAGCAGTACTTC.

The sample holds many counts of this clonotype. This CDR3 is CSAVSDGSTDTQYF. The CDR3 DNA reads as TGCAGTGCTGTGTCAGACGGTAGCACAGATACGCAGTATTTT. V is TRBV20-1 and J is TRBJ2-3, with no clear D. Germline lookup yields CDR1 DFQATT and CDR2 SNEGSKA (reference sequence). There are 14 residues in the CDR3. V lost 5 bases and J lost 0, with 12 bases in between.

This clonotype was detected many times. The V and J genes are TRBV20-1 and TRBJ1-2, with TRBD1 matching over 9 bases. Germline trimming cut 4 bases from V and 8 bases from J; bases unmatched to any gene: 8. This CDR3 region has 13 residues. The germline V gene has CDR1 DFQATT and CDR2 SNEGSKA (reference sequence). CDR3 DNA: TGCAGTGCTACCCTGGGACAGGGCCAGGGCTACACCTTC. Amino acids: CSATLGQGQGYTF.

At least ten counts were recorded for this clonotype. The rearrangement joins TRBV7-3 to TRBJ1-3; 9 positions match TRBD1. V lost 5 bases to trimming and J lost 0 bases; unmatched junction nucleotides: 14. Germline loops: CDR1 SGHTA, CDR2 FQGTGA. The CDR3 sequence is 19 residues long. CDR3 loop: CASSQRDRVLFSSGNTIYF. CDR3 coding DNA: TGTGCCAGCAGCCAGCGGGACAGGGTTTTATTCTCCTCTGGAAACACCATATATTTT.

This clonotype has just a few counts. The V gene is TRBV3-1, the J gene TRBJ2-3; 11 bases line up with TRBD2. The CDR3 sequence is 17 residues long. With 4 bases clipped from V and 2 bases from J, the junction kept 8 bases outside the gene matches. In germline, CDR1 is LGHDT, CDR2 YNNKEL (reference sequence). CDR3 sequence (DNA): TGTGCCAGCAGCCCTTACCTAGCGGGAGGATTCACAGATACGCAGTATTTT. Amino acid sequence: CASSPYLAGGFTDTQYF.